This TCR beta chain was documented in a study of beta chain features in type 1 diabetes. Study results and caveats: Junctions at VDJ sites from type 1 diabetes patients had fewer insertions and more deletions. A moderate, significant TCRB CDR3 shortening appeared in type 1 diabetes across four CD4+ subsets.

The investigators reverse transcribed all of the isolated RNA, so they sequenced expressed TCRB transcripts. Generated by immunoSEQ multiplex PCR, the TCRdb table keeps only in-frame clones and is missing some. The sample includes 130,000 or so clones, roughly 10% of them seen just once. This clone was seen a few times. No antigen is known for it. The sample taken for sequencing was central memory CD4+ T cells from blood. The clonotype was recovered from a man younger than 40 with type 1 diabetes.

The CDR3 DNA reads as TGTGCCAGTAGGAAGGGGGCTCCGGGACAGCCCCAGCATTTT. Protein sequence: CASRKGAPGQPQHF. This chain joins TRBV19 and TRBJ1-5; 7 bases fit TRBD1. CDR3 size: 14 residues. V dropped 6 bases and J dropped 7; count of bases not matched to a gene: 9. Germline values: CDR1 LNHDA, CDR2 SQIVND (reference sequence).